Listed here are 30 T cell receptor beta chains from one sample, sequenced in a study of cytomegalovirus exposure and HLA in healthy donors. Both 60 Vbeta primers and 13 Jbeta primers went into the PCR. Clones were read by immunoSEQ multiplex PCR, and TCRdb kept only the in-frame ones, dropping some. The sample lists over 110,000 clones; approximately 78% were seen once. The sample was PBMCs. Source of these receptors: a woman aged 40 to 50 in good health and CMV-seropositive.

This chain connects TRBV6-5 to TRBJ1-5; D possibly corresponds to TRBD1 (5 bases). The CDR3 covers 13 residues. CDR1 MNHEY and CDR2 SVGAGI come from the germline V gene. V lost 6 bases and J lost 5, with 11 bases in between. In DNA form, the CDR3 reads TGTGCCAGCAGATCAGGGATTGATCAGCCCCAGCATTTT. Its translation: CASRSGIDQPQHF.

The V and J genes are TRBV6-1 and TRBJ1-4; tentative D call: TRBD1 (6 bases). Trimming cost V 4 bases and J 4 bases, with 16 bases left between them. This CDR3 is 16 amino acids long. The V gene's germline CDR1 is MNHNS and CDR2 SASEGT. CDR3 coding DNA: TGTGCCAGCAGTGCAACTACAGGGTCAGTTAATGAAAAACTGTTTTTT. This translates into CASSATTGSVNEKLFF.

The rearrangement links TRBV29-1 to TRBJ1-1; 7 bases fit TRBD1. Germline-derived CDR1 and CDR2 are SQVTM and ANQGSEA. The CDR3 length is 14 residues. V lost 0 bases, J lost 5 bases, and 6 bases stayed unmatched. DNA for the CDR3: TGCAGCGTTGAAGATCCAGGGGGTAAAACTGAAGCTTTCTTT. Translating it yields CSVEDPGGKTEAFF.

The chain has TRBV7-8 and TRBJ1-5; D may be TRBD1 (5 bases). V was clipped by 3 bases and J by 1 base, with 10 bases between them. This CDR3 region has 15 residues. Germline CDR1 reads SGHVS; CDR2 reads FQNEAQ. The CDR3 is CASSFGRVSNQPQHF. The CDR3 nucleotides are TGTGCCAGCAGCTTCGGCAGGGTAAGCAATCAGCCCCAGCATTTT. Complete variable domain (other parts from reference TRBV7-8 and TRBJ1-5): GAGVSQSPRYKVAKRGQDVALRCDPISGHVSLFWYQQALGQGPEFLTYFQNEAQLDKSGLPSDRFFAERPEGSVSTLKIQRTQQEDSAVYLCASSFGRVSNQPQHFGDGTRLSIL.

This clone was observed once. This chain connects TRBV2 to TRBJ2-5; 7 nucleotides align to TRBD2. V shed 2 bases and J 6 bases; nucleotides not matched to a gene: 6. This CDR3 has 14 residues. In germline, CDR1 is SNHLY, CDR2 FYNNEI. The CDR3 loop reads CASSETGGVKTQYF. DNA of the CDR3: TGTGCCAGCAGTGAAACTGGGGGGGTTAAGACCCAGTACTTC. The entire variable domain, with the rest obtained from reference TRBV2 and TRBJ2-5, is as follows: EPEVTQTPSHQVTQMGQEVILRCVPISNHLYFYWYRQILGQKVEFLVSFYNNEISEKSEIFDDQFSVERPDGSNFTLKIRSTKLEDSAMYFCASSETGGVKTQYFGPGTRLLVL.

This clone was seen once. The chain couples TRBV5-1 to TRBJ2-5; maybe TRBD1 (6 bases). The germline gives CDR1 SGHRS, CDR2 YFSETQ. CDR3 length equals 16 residues. With 0 bases removed from V and 4 bases from J, the gap between germline ends came to 16 bases. CDR3 loop: CASSLESQARGETQYF. CDR3 bases: TGCGCCAGCAGCTTGGAGTCTCAGGCCAGGGGAGAGACCCAGTACTTC.

V and J are TRBV27 and TRBJ1-1, with TRBD1 identical over 12 bases. Germline V gene sequence: CDR1 MNHEY, CDR2 SMNVEV (reference sequence). With 3 bases clipped from V and 3 bases from J, the junction kept 14 bases outside the gene matches. This CDR3 spans 19 amino acids. The CDR3 loop reads CASSFRYSGTGGRYTEAFF. DNA for the CDR3: TGTGCCAGCAGTTTCCGTTACTCCGGGACAGGGGGCAGGTACACTGAAGCTTTCTTT.

This clone was seen more than once but under ten times. The chain uses TRBV2 and TRBJ2-2, with 9 bases lining up with TRBD1. The CDR3 loop spans 14 amino acids. The trim removed 6 bases at V and 2 bases at J, leaving 1 base unmatched. Germline CDR1 SNHLY, CDR2 FYNNEI. CDR3 loop: CASRGQGNTGELFF. The CDR3 region has the DNA TGTGCCAGCAGGGGACAGGGAAACACCGGGGAGCTGTTTTTT.

This clone has only a few counts. The genes are TRBV7-3 and TRBJ1-2; perhaps TRBD1 as D (6 bases). This CDR3 spans 14 amino acids. Per germline, CDR1 SGHTA and CDR2 FQGTGA. The V end lost 2 bases, the J end lost 8 bases, and 15 bases lay between the germline ends. For the CDR3, the DNA is TGTGCCAGCAGCTTAGCGCACAGGGTTGTCGGCTACACCTTC. This sequence encodes CASSLAHRVVGYTF. The full variable domain, in which reference TRBV7-3 and TRBJ1-2 provide the parts outside the CDR3, is GAGVSQTPSNKVTEKGKYVELRCDPISGHTALYWYRQSLGQGPEFLIYFQGTGAADDSGLPNDRFFAVRPEGSVSTLKIQRTERGDSAVYLCASSLAHRVVGYTFGSGTRLTVV.

As DNA, the CDR3 is TGCGCCAGCAGCTTGTTCCGAGCCTCTGGAAACACCATATATTTT. The encoded protein is CASSLFRASGNTIYF. The chain is built from TRBV5-1 and TRBJ1-3, with D unresolved. Germline lookup yields CDR1 SGHRS and CDR2 YFSETQ. This CDR3 is 15 amino acids long. The V and J ends lost 1 base and 0 bases respectively, with 8 bases between them.

The chain combines TRBV19 with TRBJ1-2; 7 nucleotides align to TRBD1. From germline, CDR1 is LNHDA and CDR2 SQIVND (reference sequence). This CDR3 region has 17 residues. V lost 0 bases to trimming and J lost 6 bases; unmatched junction nucleotides: 13. The CDR3 sequence is CASSIDLLSGTADGYTF. Written as DNA, the CDR3 is TGTGCCAGTAGTATAGATCTTTTGTCAGGGACAGCCGATGGCTACACCTTC.

V and J are TRBV27 and TRBJ2-3; D remains unclear. Germline V gene sequence: CDR1 MNHEY, CDR2 SMNVEV (reference sequence). The CDR3 is 11 residues long. V lost 6 bases and J lost 4, with 5 bases in between. CDR3 nucleotide sequence: TGTGCCAGCAGGCAGGCAGATACGCAGTATTTT. The encoded protein is CASRQADTQYF.

This chain connects TRBV5-1 to TRBJ2-3; TRBD1 is a possible D gene (6 bases). Deletions cut 0 bases from V and 6 bases from J, with 11 bases between. There are 14 residues in the CDR3. Germline V lookup: CDR1 SGHRS, CDR2 YFSETQ. CDR3 sequence (DNA): TGCGCCAGCAGCTTGGGGACAGCTTGGGATACGCAGTATTTT. Protein sequence: CASSLGTAWDTQYF.

The rearrangement links TRBV9 to TRBJ2-1, with 7 positions matching TRBD2. Germline CDR1 and CDR2: SGDLS and YYNGEE. The junction had 12 bases not matched to a gene; V was cut back by 0 bases and J by 3 bases. This CDR3 is built from 18 residues. CDR3 coding DNA: TGTGCCAGCAGCGTAGGGGGGGGTATACCAGCAGGCTACAATGAGCAGTTCTTC. It encodes CASSVGGGIPAGYNEQFF.

The chain recombines TRBV13 with TRBJ2-1; 10 bases fit TRBD2. Germline lookup yields CDR1 PRHDT and CDR2 FYEKMQ (reference sequence). J lost 5 bases, V lost 5 bases, and 18 bases had no gene match. The CDR3 consists of 19 residues. The CDR3 nucleotides are TGTGCCAGCAGCCACACTAGTTGGGGGAGCGGGAGGGCCCACAATGAGCAGTTCTTC. Translated, it gives CASSHTSWGSGRAHNEQFF.

DNA for the CDR3: TGTGCCAGCTCACGACAGGGGCAGGGAGAAAAACTGTTTTTT. This sequence encodes CASSRQGQGEKLFF. V and J are TRBV18 and TRBJ1-4; 8 nucleotides line up with TRBD1. Looked up from germline, CDR1 is KGHSH and CDR2 is LQKENI. With V trimmed by 4 bases and J by 8 bases, 6 bases remained unmatched. The CDR3 covers 14 residues.

The V gene is TRBV5-4, the J gene TRBJ2-5; the match to TRBD2 covers 8 bases. In germline, CDR1 is SGHNT, CDR2 YYREEE (reference sequence). The CDR3 length is 16 residues. J lost 5 bases, V lost 2 bases, and 11 bases had no gene match. This chain's CDR3 is CASSFTGGGGWETQYF. The CDR3 DNA sequence: TGTGCCAGCAGCTTCACCGGGGGGGGCGGTTGGGAGACCCAGTACTTC.

This chain links TRBV7-9 with TRBJ2-3; 12 bases line up with TRBD2. Trimming at V came to 1 base and at J to 4 bases, leaving 3 bases not matched to a gene. The CDR3 totals 16 residues. Germline loops: CDR1 SEHNR, CDR2 FQNEAQ (reference sequence). The CDR3 loop reads CASSLGRLAGADTQYF. The DNA for the CDR3 is TGTGCCAGCAGCTTAGGGCGACTAGCGGGAGCAGATACGCAGTATTTT.

This chain connects TRBV6-5 to TRBJ2-7, with a weak D call TRBD1 (5 bases). V was trimmed by 7 bases and J by 6 bases, leaving 19 bases between them. Per germline, CDR1 MNHEY and CDR2 SVGAGI. CDR3 length equals 14 residues. In nucleotides, the CDR3 is TGTGCCAGCACTAGGCCAGGGATGGTGGCCGAGCAGTACTTC. Amino acids: CASTRPGMVAEQYF.

This clone has only a few counts. This chain links TRBV7-2 with TRBJ2-5, with 9 bases identical to TRBD1. V was clipped by 5 bases and J by 7 bases; unmatched bases: 5. CDR3 size: 13 residues. CDR1 and CDR2 from the germline V gene are SGHTA and FQGNSA. In DNA, the CDR3 is TGTGCCAGCAGCACGGACAGGGGCGGGACCCAGTACTTC. Its translation: CASSTDRGGTQYF.

The chain carries TRBV13 and TRBJ2-1; 7 bases agree with TRBD2. J lost 7 bases, V lost 6 bases, and 9 bases had no gene match. The CDR3 spans 14 residues. Germline V gene data show CDR1 as PRHDT and CDR2 as FYEKMQ (reference sequence). Here the CDR3 reads CASRLRGSRNEQFF. CDR3 DNA: TGTGCCAGCAGACTGCGCGGGAGCAGGAATGAGCAGTTCTTC.

This clone was seen only a few times. The gene calls are TRBV29-1 and TRBJ2-1, with D unresolved. The CDR3 extends over 11 amino acids. Between the trimmed V and J ends, which lost 3 bases and 5 bases, there was a span of 5 bases. Per the germline V gene, CDR1 is SQVTM and CDR2 is ANQGSEA. The CDR3 sequence is CSVDRNNEQFF. The CDR3 DNA is TGCAGCGTTGACAGAAACAATGAGCAGTTCTTC.

The rearrangement uses TRBV5-1 and TRBJ2-5, with TRBD2 as a possible D gene (6 bases). The germline CDR1 and CDR2 sequences are SGHRS and YFSETQ. V lost 4 bases and J lost 5, with 18 bases in between. This CDR3 has 15 amino acids. The CDR3 region has the DNA TGCGCCAGCAGCCCTGGAGGGGACCCAGGGGAGACCCAGTACTTC. This gives the protein CASSPGGDPGETQYF.

The V gene is TRBV7-9, the J gene TRBJ1-1; TRBD1 matches at 7 bases. The germline gives CDR1 SEHNR, CDR2 FQNEAQ (reference sequence). With V trimmed by 2 bases and J by 1 base, 4 bases remained unmatched. CDR3 length equals 15 residues. CDR3 in amino acids: CASSLRDSPNTEAFF. The CDR3 DNA reads TGTGCCAGCAGCTTACGGGACAGTCCGAACACTGAAGCTTTCTTT.

This chain joins TRBV7-9 and TRBJ2-7, with 8 bases aligning to TRBD1. The junction had 7 bases not matched to a gene; V was cut back by 8 bases and J by 4 bases. CDR1 is SEHNR and CDR2 is FQNEAQ in the germline V gene (reference sequence). There are 13 residues in the CDR3. The CDR3 DNA is TGTGCCAGCGGCTCCGGGACAGGATACGAGCAGTACTTC. This encodes CASGSGTGYEQYF.

This sequence joins TRBV6-5 and TRBJ2-7; 7 bases are a match to TRBD1. This CDR3 has 14 amino acids. CDR1 and CDR2 (germline): MNHEY, SVGAGI. Losses at the gene ends were 0 bases for V and 3 bases for J; bases not matched to a gene: 2. The CDR3 DNA follows: TGTGCCAGCAGTTACTCCGGGACAGACTACGAGCAGTACTTC. Translating gives CASSYSGTDYEQYF.

This clone was found once. This chain links TRBV4-2 with TRBJ2-7; 10 bases fit TRBD1. The CDR3 contains 15 residues. V lost 3 bases to trimming and J lost 1 base; unmatched junction nucleotides: 3. Germline CDR1 and CDR2: LGHNA and YNFKEQ. The CDR3 region has the DNA TGTGCCAGCAGCCAGGGGGGACAGGGGTCCTACGAGCAGTACTTC. This codes for CASSQGGQGSYEQYF.

The CDR3: CASSETADTQYF. CDR3 nucleotides: TGCGCCAGCAGCGAAACTGCAGATACGCAGTATTTT. The chain has TRBV5-1 and TRBJ2-3, with D unclear. V lost 4 bases and J lost 4, with 7 bases in between. This CDR3 comprises 12 residues. Germline-derived CDR1 and CDR2 are SGHRS and YFSETQ.

The chain links TRBV7-9 to TRBJ2-1; the match to TRBD2 covers 8 bases. Germline values: CDR1 SEHNR, CDR2 FQNEAQ (reference sequence). The trim removed 3 bases at V and 6 bases at J, leaving 13 bases unmatched. The CDR3 spans 17 residues. CDR3 in amino acids: CASSLIAGHSLGNEQFF. For the CDR3, the DNA is TGTGCCAGCAGCTTGATAGCGGGACATAGCTTGGGCAATGAGCAGTTCTTC.

The chain joins TRBV7-6 to TRBJ2-7; D not resolved. The germline CDR1 and CDR2 sequences are SGHVS and FNYEAQ. V lost 0 bases to trimming and J lost 2 bases, with 14 bases between them. The CDR3 length is 16 residues. The CDR3 reads CASSLALRFSPYEQYF. The CDR3 region has the DNA TGTGCCAGCAGCTTAGCGCTGCGGTTCAGTCCCTACGAGCAGTACTTC.